This TCR beta chain was recovered during a study of cytomegalovirus exposure and HLA in healthy donors. This CDR3 has 13 residues. Germline V gene sequence: CDR1 MNHEY, CDR2 SVGAGI. V lost 5 bases and J lost 4; bases outside the gene matches: 2. This clone has a single count. What it binds is unknown. Study observations and caveats: A later examination showed that TCR association rates differed by HLA locus, with DRB1 most and HLA-C fewest.

Both 60 Vbeta primers and 13 Jbeta primers went into the PCR. The assay was immunoSEQ multiplex PCR, and TCRdb's table has in-frame clones only and misses some. The table lists 140,000 to 150,000 clones, roughly 80% of them singletons. The chain links TRBV6-5 to TRBJ1-5; 7 positions match TRBD1. The sequencing input was PBMCs. The sequence derives from a man aged 40-49 years in good health and CMV-seropositive. CDR3 DNA: TGTGCCAGCAGTACCAGGGGGAATCAGCCCCAGCATTTT. It is translated as CASSTRGNQPQHF.